Each of the 21 T cell receptor beta chains below was sequenced from the same sample in a study of cytomegalovirus exposure and HLA in healthy donors. This PCR relied on a set of 60 Vbeta primers and 13 Jbeta primers. Repertoires were generated with immunoSEQ multiplex PCR, while TCRdb's copy carries only in-frame clones and drops some. This table holds 150,000 to 170,000 clones, 74% found once. The sample taken for sequencing was PBMCs. These receptor sequences come from a man under 40 in good health and CMV-seronegative.

The chain is built from TRBV25-1 and TRBJ2-1, with 7 bases fitting TRBD2. V dropped 10 bases and J dropped 10; count of bases not matched to a gene: 10. Germline V lookup: CDR1 MGHDK, CDR2 SYGVNS. This CDR3 is built from 12 residues. In DNA form, the CDR3 reads TGTGCCACCCGCGGACTAGGTAACGAGCAGTTCTTC. Amino acid sequence: CATRGLGNEQFF.

J is TRBJ2-2 and V is TRBV4-2; tentatively, D is TRBD2 (6 bases). This CDR3 comprises 13 residues. CDR1 LGHNA and CDR2 YNFKEQ come from the germline V gene. V lost 3 bases, J lost 7 bases, and 9 bases lay in between. CDR3 residues: CASSQEGGGELFF. CDR3 nucleotide sequence: TGTGCCAGCAGCCAGGAGGGAGGCGGGGAGCTGTTTTTT.

The genes are TRBV19 and TRBJ2-1; 8 bases line up with TRBD2. V trimming: 2 bases; J trimming: 5 bases; junction bases outside the gene matches: 11. Germline-derived CDR1 and CDR2 are LNHDA and SQIVND (reference sequence). This CDR3 contains 17 residues. The CDR3 protein is CASSISVRAGGNNEQFF. CDR3 nucleotide sequence: TGTGCCAGTAGTATATCTGTTCGGGCGGGGGGCAACAATGAGCAGTTCTTC.

Note on this clone: At one of its ends the junction is not consistent with the germline gene, which may arise from a read error. The chain carries TRBV10-2 and TRBJ1-5; TRBD1 matches at 7 bases. Germline V lookup: CDR1 WSHSY, CDR2 SAAADI. The CDR3 has 13 residues. The CDR3 DNA is TGCGCCAGCAGTGAGACAGGGGACCAGCCCCAGAATTTT. Translating it yields CASSETGDQPQNF.

The chain couples TRBV30 to TRBJ1-6; D call uncertain. Germline values: CDR1 GTSNPN, CDR2 SVGIG (reference sequence). The CDR3 spans 13 residues. V was pared by 3 bases and J by 7 bases, with 10 bases between. The chain's CDR3 is CAWRVRTNSPLHF. CDR3 nucleotides: TGTGCCTGGAGGGTTAGAACCAATTCACCCCTCCACTTT.

The V gene is TRBV15, the J gene TRBJ2-2; 8 bases align to TRBD1. Germline V lookup: CDR1 LNHNV, CDR2 YYDKDF (reference sequence). With 3 bases clipped from V and 7 bases from J, the junction kept 7 bases outside the gene matches. The CDR3 has 15 amino acids. This CDR3 reads CATSSTRGQGGELFF. The CDR3 DNA sequence: TGTGCCACCAGCAGCACCAGGGGGCAGGGCGGGGAGCTGTTTTTT.

V and J are TRBV5-5 and TRBJ1-2; the D gene is possibly TRBD1 (5 bases). V lost 2 bases to trimming and J lost 2 bases, with 13 bases between them. The CDR3 loop spans 15 amino acids. Germline loops: CDR1 SGHKS, CDR2 YYEKEE (reference sequence). The CDR3 region has the DNA TGTGCCAGCAGCTTTGATGCGGGACCCAACTATGGCTACACCTTC. This codes for CASSFDAGPNYGYTF.

This clone was observed once. The CDR3 spells CASSRSGGVEDTQYF. The DNA of the CDR3 is TGTGCCAGCAGCCGGAGCGGGGGGGTAGAAGATACGCAGTATTTT. This chain uses TRBV5-4 with TRBJ2-3; 10 bases agree with TRBD2. The CDR3 contains 15 residues. J lost 5 bases, V lost 4 bases, and 7 bases had no gene match. Germline assignment: CDR1 SGHNT and CDR2 YYREEE (reference sequence).

The J gene is TRBJ2-7, the V gene TRBV11-1; a weak D match, TRBD2 (7 bases). V was pared by 1 base and J by 3 bases, with 10 bases between. Germline CDR1 SGHAT, CDR2 FQDESV (reference sequence). The CDR3 consists of 14 residues. CDR3 coding DNA: TGTGCCAGCAGCTTAGAGCGGGACAACTACGAGCAGTACTTC. Encoded protein: CASSLERDNYEQYF.

This clone has a handful of counts. V usage is TRBV15 and J usage is TRBJ1-1; tentative D call: TRBD1 (6 bases). Trimming stripped 3 bases from V and 0 bases from J, with 11 bases between. This CDR3 contains 15 residues. Germline assignment: CDR1 LNHNV and CDR2 YYDKDF (reference sequence). The CDR3: CATSRDRPMNTEAFF. CDR3 nucleotide sequence: TGTGCCACCAGCAGGGACAGACCAATGAACACTGAAGCTTTCTTT.

This clone was detected once. The chain links TRBV4-1 to TRBJ2-2, with TRBD1 as a possible D gene (6 bases). The CDR3 has 17 amino acids. Germline CDR1 and CDR2: MGHRA and YSYEKL. V lost 0 bases and J lost 7, with 18 bases in between. The CDR3 DNA reads as TGCGCCAGCAGCCAAGATTTCACCGGACAGATATTCGGGGAGCTGTTTTTT. Translating gives CASSQDFTGQIFGELFF.

The genes are TRBV28 and TRBJ1-1; D may be TRBD1 (6 bases). Trimming took off 8 bases at V and 1 base at J, with 14 bases between the two ends. Germline V gene data show CDR1 as MDHEN and CDR2 as SYDVKM. CDR3 length: 14 residues. The CDR3 region has the DNA TGTGCCAGCCTTACAGGGCTCTCGAACACTGAAGCTTTCTTT. The encoded protein is CASLTGLSNTEAFF.

CDR3 residues: CASSENQNSPLHF. The DNA of the CDR3 is TGTGCCAGCAGTGAAAATCAGAATTCACCCCTCCACTTT. This chain links TRBV2 with TRBJ1-6; D call uncertain. This CDR3 is 13 amino acids long. The V gene lost 2 bases and the J gene lost 7 bases, with 6 bases spanning the gap. The germline V gene encodes CDR1 SNHLY and CDR2 FYNNEI.

The chain recombines TRBV6-6 with TRBJ1-1, with D possibly TRBD1 on 5 matching bases. CDR3 length: 14 amino acids. V was shortened by 6 bases and J by 5 bases, with 16 bases between the two germline ends. CDR1 and CDR2 from the germline V gene are MNHNY and SVGAGI (reference sequence). The CDR3 here is CASSPLAGRTEAFF. CDR3 bases: TGTGCCAGCAGCCCCCTCGCAGGGAGGACTGAAGCTTTCTTT.

This chain connects TRBV5-1 to TRBJ1-2; D call uncertain. Germline values: CDR1 SGHRS, CDR2 YFSETQ. The CDR3 is made up of 14 amino acids. The V gene lost 0 bases and the J gene lost 4 bases, with 10 bases spanning the gap. The CDR3 DNA sequence: TGCGCCAGCAGCTTGGAGCTGGGGAGCTATGGCTACACCTTC. This sequence encodes CASSLELGSYGYTF.

The rearrangement links TRBV9 to TRBJ2-2, with 9 positions matching TRBD1. The CDR3 contains 15 residues. CDR1 is SGDLS, CDR2 YYNGEE, per germline. The J segment lost 7 bases and the V segment lost 4 bases, leaving 8 bases of the junction unmatched. The CDR3: CASSPRQGDIGELFF. The CDR3 coding sequence is TGTGCCAGCAGCCCCCGACAGGGGGACATCGGGGAGCTGTTTTTT.

The rearrangement joins TRBV14 to TRBJ1-2; D not certain. V lost 4 bases to trimming and J lost 8 bases, with 11 bases between them. The germline V gene encodes CDR1 SGHDN and CDR2 FVKESK. The CDR3 has 12 residues. The DNA for the CDR3 is TGTGCCAGCAGCCTGGTAGGAGGAGGCTACACCTTC. Translated: CASSLVGGGYTF.

This chain connects TRBV19 to TRBJ2-6; D is possibly TRBD1 (5 bases). Trimming left V 4 bases short and J 0 bases short, with 7 bases between. Germline V gene lookup returns CDR1 LNHDA and CDR2 SQIVND (reference sequence). The CDR3 loop spans 15 amino acids. CDR3 coding DNA: TGTGCCAGTAGTAGAACAGGCTCTGGGGCCAACGTCCTGACTTTC. Its translation: CASSRTGSGANVLTF.

The rearrangement uses TRBV5-4 and TRBJ2-2; 9 nucleotides align to TRBD1. V was pared by 3 bases and J by 5 bases, with 2 bases of the junction left unmatched. The CDR3 extends over 14 amino acids. The germline V gene has CDR1 SGHNT and CDR2 YYREEE (reference sequence). The CDR3 coding sequence is TGTGCCAGCAGCTGGGGACAGGGAACCGGGGAGCTGTTTTTT. Protein: CASSWGQGTGELFF.

This clone appeared once. The V and J genes are TRBV15 and TRBJ2-2; 8 bases line up with TRBD2. V lost 6 bases, J lost 7 bases, and 10 bases stayed unmatched. This CDR3 has 15 amino acids. The germline V gene has CDR1 LNHNV and CDR2 YYDKDF (reference sequence). CDR3 protein: CATSPGGAVVGELFF. DNA for the CDR3: TGTGCCACCAGTCCCGGGGGGGCAGTAGTCGGGGAGCTGTTTTTT.

The chain uses TRBV15 and TRBJ1-4, with TRBD1 matching 9 bases. This CDR3 spans 14 amino acids. The germline V gene has CDR1 LNHNV and CDR2 YYDKDF (reference sequence). V trimming: 9 bases; J trimming: 4 bases; junction bases outside the gene matches: 6. CDR3 amino acids: CATSPGQGNEKLFF. Here the CDR3 DNA reads TGTGCCACTAGTCCGGGACAGGGTAATGAAAAACTGTTTTTT.